The sequence of this T cell receptor beta chain was determined in a study of T cell responses to AZD1222 COVID-19 vaccine (dated by TCRdb to the early 2020s). At the level of the whole study: TCR sequencing covered fewer than 250 trial participants: around 210 given two doses of AZD1222 and approximately 26 given two doses of MenACWY control vaccine. Trial participants were enrolled by age into 18-55, 56-69 and 70-plus year subgroups, with around 140, 26 and 57 TCR-sequenced participants respectively.

The CDR3 runs 22 amino acids, cysteine and phenylalanine included. The CDR3 DNA has 66 bases and is translated from base 1. Looking up the germline V gene yields CDR1 SGDLS and CDR2 YYNGEE. Compared with germline, V lacks 0 bases and J lacks 2 bases; bases without a gene match: 24. The time point label on this specimen signifies: about 28 days (+/-7) after the second vaccine dose. AZD1222 recipients whose second dose came at about 4 weeks and those whose second dose came at about 12 weeks were combined into one group, since spike-specific TCR depth and breadth did not differ between the two schedules. Vaccinee samples were obtained from the UK trials COV001 and COV002, which included a single-blind randomized controlled phase 2/3 trial of AZD1222 (ChAdOx1 nCoV-19) in healthy adults. For TCRbeta chain sequencing, PBMC samples from trial participants were taken at day 0 and at day 28 after the second dose.

Points the paper makes about the study in general: The whole spike protein was spanned by vaccine-associated CD4 TCRs, and dominant responses were seen in regions 160-218 and 743-854. Reportedly, close to half of the unique spike-specific TCRs recognized epitopes lying outside the regions that are mutated in the B.1.351 and B.1.1.7 variants. Conclusions about previously exposed vaccinees are limited, since just 6 or 7 AZD1222 recipients were seropositive for SARS-CoV-2 at baseline. Because no samples from the day 14 peak response were available, repertoires could be characterized only after the peak T cell response. A significant rise in spike-specific TCR breadth and depth was observed after two AZD1222 doses relative to day 0 and relative to MenACWY recipients. Participants were mostly white British, with more females than males. The authors suggested clonal diversity may have been underestimated. The 56-69-year group was small, and its depth increase did not reach significance, likely because of low power.

The CDR3 regions of human TCRbeta chains were analyzed by immunosequencing. From the authors' description of their analysis: Repertoire TCRs were matched against a reference library of SARS-CoV-2-specific TCRs generated with the MIRA antigen-specificity platform. Breadth was defined as the fraction of unique TCRs that were SARS-CoV-2-associated, and depth was defined as the fraction of total T cells that were SARS-CoV-2-associated. Each spike-specific TCR was assigned to its reactive spike region and to a CD4 or CD8 class using the MIRA data. Log10-transformed breadth and depth values were compared by one-way ANOVA with Sidak's multiple comparisons tests. In TCRdb, the immuneACCESS table is reduced to in-frame sequences with V and J assigned. These tables do not hold every clone; where another copy was compared, an unresolved V gene accounts for under half, and the others remain unexplained. The DNA gave D and trimming, while V, J and clone size come from that table. The sample data list 120,000 to 150,000 clones, and about 88% of these were observed just once. The ten largest clones capture around 3.1% of the sample.

This clone was detected only a few times. The antigen it binds to is not known. No base qualities exist here, and no much larger clone lies one base off it. The rearranged chain carries TRBV9 and TRBJ1-2, with 8 middle bases fitting TRBD1. The sample consisted of peripheral blood, taken 28 days after the second AZD1222 dose. The TCR originated in an adult who received the AZD1222 COVID-19 vaccine. The nucleotides are TGTGCCAGCAGCGTAGGAGGTTGGGTGAGTGAGACAGGGGACTTGGCGAACTATGGCTACACCTTC. Translation gives CASSVGGWVSETGDLANYGYTF.